This T cell receptor (beta chain) originates from a study of beta chain features in type 1 diabetes. Germline V gives CDR1 ENHRY, CDR2 SYGVKD. The V end was cut by 3 bases, the J end by 9 bases, with 12 bases between. The CDR3 is made up of 13 amino acids. Study-level points and caveats: Insertions were fewer and deletions more numerous at VDJ junctions in type 1 diabetes patients. Type 1 diabetes patients had moderately but significantly shorter TCRB CDR3s in all four CD4+ subsets. Comparison showed that naive, central memory and Treg TCRB repertoires appeared more similar among patients than among healthy donors.

Notes on this clone: The antigen remains unidentified.

Expressed TCRB transcripts were sequenced because the entire RNA isolate underwent reverse transcription. The data were produced by immunoSEQ multiplex PCR, yet TCRdb's version contains in-frame clones alone and is incomplete. Of fewer than 450,000 clones listed, approximately 15% were seen once; the top ten hold 0.015%. Sampling consisted of one heparinised blood draw per donor, averaging around 120 mL. The TCR originated in a woman aged 18-29 years with type 1 diabetes. This chain connects TRBV10-3 to TRBJ2-1; D may be TRBD2 (7 bases). The sequenced sample was naive CD4+ T cells from blood. CDR3 region: CAISEEGGSEQFF. In DNA form, the CDR3 reads TGTGCCATCAGTGAAGAGGGGGGGAGTGAGCAGTTCTTC.